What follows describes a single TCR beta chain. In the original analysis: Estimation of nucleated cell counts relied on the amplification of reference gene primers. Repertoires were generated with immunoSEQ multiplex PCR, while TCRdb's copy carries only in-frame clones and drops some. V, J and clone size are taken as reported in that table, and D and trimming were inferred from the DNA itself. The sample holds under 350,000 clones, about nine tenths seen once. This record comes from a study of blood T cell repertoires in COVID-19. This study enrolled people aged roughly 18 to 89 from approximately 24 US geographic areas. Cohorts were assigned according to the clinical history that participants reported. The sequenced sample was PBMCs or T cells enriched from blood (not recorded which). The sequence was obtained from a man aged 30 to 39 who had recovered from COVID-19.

CDR3 loop: CASTPTVQETQYF. The CDR3 region has the DNA TGTGCCAGCACACCGACAGTGCAAGAGACCCAGTACTTC. The chain has TRBV7-9 and TRBJ2-5, with D possibly matching TRBD1 (5 bases). Trimming took off 7 bases at V and 2 bases at J, with 11 bases between the two ends. CDR3 length: 13 residues. CDR1 and CDR2 (germline): SEHNR, FQNEAQ (reference sequence).